This entry lists 7 T cell receptor beta chains sequenced from one sample in a study of blood T cell repertoires in COVID-19. This table comes from immunoSEQ multiplex PCR, and its TCRdb copy is limited to in-frame clones, with some not included. Of over 250,000 clones in the sample, about 89% were seen once. Sequencing was done on a sample of PBMCs or T cells enriched from blood (not recorded which). The receptors were gathered from a man aged 40-49 years who had recovered from COVID-19.

The chain joins TRBV20-1 to TRBJ1-3; a possible D gene is TRBD1 (5 bases). The germline V gene encodes CDR1 DFQATT and CDR2 SNEGSKA (reference sequence). The V end was cut by 3 bases, the J end by 3 bases, with 12 bases between. The CDR3 sequence is 14 residues long. CDR3 amino acids: CSASSTVLGNTIYF. CDR3 coding DNA: TGCAGTGCTAGTTCGACAGTCCTTGGAAACACCATATATTTT.

The gene calls are TRBV5-1 and TRBJ1-4; D uncertain. The V gene's germline CDR1 is SGHRS and CDR2 YFSETQ. The CDR3 spans 15 residues. V gave up 4 bases and J gave up 5 bases, with 15 bases separating them. CDR3 nucleotides: TGCGCCAGCAGCGTGGGAGACATTGGGAATGAAAAACTGTTTTTT. Residues: CASSVGDIGNEKLFF.

This sequence joins TRBV5-1 and TRBJ2-3; 7 bases are shared with TRBD1. The V and J ends lost 4 bases and 4 bases, in that order; junction bases with no gene match: 6. This CDR3 comprises 14 residues. Germline loops: CDR1 SGHRS, CDR2 YFSETQ. In DNA, the CDR3 is TGCGCCAGCAGCCTTGACAGGGCGGCAGATACGCAGTATTTT. It specifies CASSLDRAADTQYF.

This sequence joins TRBV6-1 and TRBJ1-3; no definite D call. CDR1 is MNHNS and CDR2 is SASEGT in the germline V gene. V dropped 3 bases and J dropped 1 base, with 10 bases sitting between them. CDR3 length equals 15 residues. This CDR3 reads CASSDYGLSGNTIYF. Written as DNA, the CDR3 is TGTGCCAGCAGTGATTACGGTTTGTCTGGAAACACCATATATTTT.

The J gene is TRBJ2-7, the V gene TRBV5-6, with D hard to call. Deletions cut 4 bases from V and 3 bases from J, with 5 bases between. Germline V gene sequence: CDR1 SGHDT, CDR2 YYEEEE. The CDR3 is made up of 11 amino acids. CDR3 sequence reads: CASSAGYEQYF. In DNA, the CDR3 is TGTGCCAGCAGCGCCGGCTACGAGCAGTACTTC.

The gene calls are TRBV6-5 and TRBJ2-2; TRBD1 aligns across 9 bases. CDR1 MNHEY and CDR2 SVGAGI come from the germline V gene. V shed 5 bases, J shed 3 bases, and the junction held 4 bases outside the gene matches. The CDR3 loop spans 15 amino acids. As DNA, the CDR3 is TGTGCCAGCAGTCACCGGGACAGGGACACCGGGGAGCTGTTTTTT. Translation gives CASSHRDRDTGELFF.

V gene TRBV7-3 combines with J gene TRBJ2-3, with D perhaps TRBD2 (6 bases). The CDR3 is 14 amino acids. The V and J ends lost 6 bases and 3 bases respectively, with 13 bases between them. Looked up from germline, CDR1 is SGHTA and CDR2 is FQGTGA. The CDR3 sequence is CASRAGSTTDTQYF. The CDR3 DNA is TGTGCCAGCAGGGCCGGGAGTACTACAGATACGCAGTATTTT.